Each of the 16 T cell receptor beta chains below was sequenced from the same sample in a study of identical twins. Each CDR3 protein gets one entry after TCRdb re-called the 5' RACE reads with MiXCR. The sample records some 600,000 distinct CDR3 sequences, roughly 7.1% being singletons. These data also formed part of another study, on yellow fever vaccine responses in identical twins.

The sequencing input was PBMCs. Every receptor here comes from a woman aged 18-29 years in good health.

CDR3 nucleotides: TGTGCCACCAGCCCTATCCTTGCGGGGGCTCAAGAGACCCAGTACTTC. Amino acids: CATSPILAGAQETQYF. The chain links TRBV15 to TRBJ2-5; possibly TRBD2 for D (7 bases). Per the germline V gene, CDR1 is LNHNV and CDR2 is YYDKDF (reference sequence). The germline V and J ends were trimmed by 5 bases and 2 bases, with 18 bases remaining between them. This CDR3 has 16 residues.

The J gene is TRBJ2-1, the V gene TRBV10-2; possible D gene TRBD1, 5 bases. There are 15 residues in the CDR3. In germline, CDR1 is WSHSY, CDR2 SAAADI. The V gene lost 6 bases and the J gene lost 0 bases, with 12 bases spanning the gap. CDR3 amino acids: CASSATVSSYNEQFF. The DNA of the CDR3 is TGCGCCAGCAGCGCGACAGTGAGCTCCTACAATGAGCAGTTCTTC.

V gene TRBV12-3 or TRBV12-4 combines with J gene TRBJ1-4; tentative D call: TRBD1 (6 bases). The CDR3 is 14 amino acids. The ends were cut back, 5 bases at V and 4 bases at J, with 11 bases in the middle. The CDR3 sequence: CASSRTVINEKLFF. CDR3 nucleotide sequence: TGTGCCAGCAGTCGGACAGTGATTAATGAAAAACTGTTTTTT.

This chain connects TRBV5-6 to TRBJ1-2, with 7 bases lining up with TRBD1. J was trimmed by 5 bases and V by 4 bases; bases with no gene match: 11. Germline V lookup: CDR1 SGHDT, CDR2 YYEEEE. This CDR3 is built from 15 residues. The CDR3 loop is CASSREPGQLYGYTF. DNA for the CDR3: TGTGCCAGCAGCCGGGAGCCGGGACAGTTATATGGCTACACCTTC.

This clonotype has more than one count but fewer than ten. The gene calls are TRBV27 and TRBJ2-7, with no clear D. In germline, CDR1 is MNHEY, CDR2 SMNVEV (reference sequence). The CDR3 totals 12 residues. V lost 2 bases and J lost 6, with 8 bases in between. This CDR3 reads CASSLTGSEQYF. CDR3 nucleotides: TGTGCCAGCAGTTTAACCGGGTCCGAGCAGTACTTC.

V gene TRBV20-1 combines with J gene TRBJ1-1; the D is unclear. V was pared by 1 base and J by 0 bases, with 6 bases between. Germline CDR1 and CDR2: DFQATT and SNEGSKA (reference sequence). CDR3 length: 13 residues. The CDR3 DNA sequence: TGCAGTGCTAGAGGATCAGTGAACACTGAAGCTTTCTTT. Translation gives CSARGSVNTEAFF.

Many counts were recorded for this clonotype. V and J are TRBV7-2 and TRBJ1-4; possible D gene TRBD1, 5 bases. V was trimmed by 5 bases and J by 10 bases, leaving 26 bases between them. Germline CDR1 reads SGHTA; CDR2 reads FQGNSA. The CDR3 runs 17 residues. CDR3 DNA sequence: TGTGCCAGCAGCCCTATCCACGGGAGGGACGGGTTGCCAAAACTGTTTTTT. This translates into CASSPIHGRDGLPKLFF.

This clonotype was seen at least ten times. The chain's CDR3 is CSARGTGGPDTQYF. Here the CDR3 DNA reads TGCAGTGCTAGAGGGACAGGGGGCCCAGATACGCAGTATTTT. This chain links TRBV20-1 with TRBJ2-3; 11 nucleotides align to TRBD1. The V gene end was trimmed by 1 base and the J gene end by 4 bases; junction bases not matched to a gene: 1. The germline gives CDR1 DFQATT, CDR2 SNEGSKA (reference sequence). The CDR3 sequence is 14 residues long.

A few counts support this clonotype. The chain carries TRBV4-1 and TRBJ1-5, with 7 positions matching TRBD1. V shed 3 bases and J 3 bases; nucleotides not matched to a gene: 2. This CDR3 has 14 amino acids. Germline assignment: CDR1 MGHRA and CDR2 YSYEKL. CDR3 protein: CASSHTGVNQPQHF. Written as DNA, the CDR3 is TGCGCCAGCAGCCATACAGGGGTCAATCAGCCCCAGCATTTT.

The J gene is TRBJ1-4, the V gene TRBV4-1; D is perhaps TRBD1 (6 bases). The CDR3 runs to 14 residues. V was trimmed by 4 bases and J by 10 bases, leaving 16 bases between them. Per germline, CDR1 MGHRA and CDR2 YSYEKL. The CDR3: CASSPGELGAKLFF. The CDR3 DNA follows: TGCGCCAGCAGCCCCGGGGAGCTGGGGGCAAAACTGTTTTTT.

This clonotype was detected ten times or more. The rearrangement links TRBV5-1 to TRBJ2-2, with D hard to call. The CDR3 has 12 residues. Germline V lookup: CDR1 SGHRS, CDR2 YFSETQ. The germline V and J ends were trimmed by 1 base and 7 bases, with 5 bases remaining between them. CDR3 coding DNA: TGCGCCAGCAGCTTGCTGGGCGGGGAGCTGTTTTTT. Residues: CASSLLGGELFF.

This clonotype was counted ten times or more. In DNA, the CDR3 is TGTGCCAGCAGTCAGGTAGTGGGTTTAGCGGGAGGAAAAGATACGCAGTATTTT. Its protein product is CASSQVVGLAGGKDTQYF. The chain joins TRBV12-3 or TRBV12-4 to TRBJ2-3; 10 nucleotides match TRBD2. This CDR3 comprises 18 residues. The J segment lost 5 bases and the V segment lost 5 bases, leaving 16 bases of the junction unmatched.

This clonotype turned up a few times. The chain employs TRBV9 and TRBJ2-4; TRBD1 or TRBD2 may be the D gene (5 bases each). The germline gives CDR1 SGDLS, CDR2 YYNGEE. With 2 bases removed from V and 5 bases from J, the gap between germline ends came to 17 bases. There are 16 residues in the CDR3. The CDR3 is CASSVLPAGTENIQYF. CDR3 nucleotides: TGTGCCAGCAGCGTCCTACCAGCCGGGACCGAAAACATTCAGTACTTC.

This clonotype was seen only a few times. This chain links TRBV6-5 with TRBJ2-3, with D possibly TRBD2 on 6 matching bases. The CDR3 consists of 17 residues. Trimming stripped 0 bases from V and 1 base from J, with 14 bases between. Germline V gives CDR1 MNHEY, CDR2 SVGAGI. For the CDR3, the DNA is TGTGCCAGCAGTTACTCGTTTAGGGCTAGCGGCACAGATACGCAGTATTTT. This sequence encodes CASSYSFRASGTDTQYF.

This clonotype has ten or more counts. This chain links TRBV5-1 with TRBJ1-2; D is perhaps TRBD1 (5 bases). With 4 bases removed from V and 4 bases from J, the gap between germline ends came to 11 bases. The CDR3 contains 13 residues. Germline V CDR1 and CDR2: SGHRS, YFSETQ. As DNA, the CDR3 is TGCGCCAGCAGCGCGGGACCGATCTATGGCTACACCTTC. This translates into CASSAGPIYGYTF.

In its sample, this clonotype was seen many times. The rearrangement links TRBV25-1 to TRBJ1-1, with 9 bases that match TRBD1. With 3 bases clipped from V and 3 bases from J, the junction kept 2 bases outside the gene matches. Germline CDR1 MGHDK, CDR2 SYGVNS. The CDR3 is 14 amino acids. The CDR3 protein is CASSEDRGHTEAFF. The CDR3 bases are TGTGCCAGCAGTGAGGACAGGGGACACACTGAAGCTTTCTTT.